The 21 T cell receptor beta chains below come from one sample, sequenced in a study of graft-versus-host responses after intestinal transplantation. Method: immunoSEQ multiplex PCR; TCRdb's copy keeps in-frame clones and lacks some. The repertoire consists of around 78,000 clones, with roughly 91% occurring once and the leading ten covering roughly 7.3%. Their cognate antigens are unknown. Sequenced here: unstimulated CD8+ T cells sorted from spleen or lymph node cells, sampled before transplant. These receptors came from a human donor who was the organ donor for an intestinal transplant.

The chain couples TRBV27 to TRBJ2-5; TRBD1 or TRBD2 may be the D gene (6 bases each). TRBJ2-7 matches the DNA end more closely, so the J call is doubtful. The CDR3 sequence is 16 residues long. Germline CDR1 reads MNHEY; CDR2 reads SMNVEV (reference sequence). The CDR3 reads CASSPPHREDSYEQYF. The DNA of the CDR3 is TGTGCCAGCAGTCCGCCCCACAGGGAGGATTCCTACGAGCAGTACTTC.

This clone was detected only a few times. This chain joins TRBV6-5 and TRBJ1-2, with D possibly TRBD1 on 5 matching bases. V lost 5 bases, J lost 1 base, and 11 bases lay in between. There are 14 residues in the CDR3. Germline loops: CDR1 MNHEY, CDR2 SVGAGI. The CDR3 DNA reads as TGTGCCAGCAGTGATGTGGGGGGTAACTATGGCTACACCTTC. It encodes CASSDVGGNYGYTF.

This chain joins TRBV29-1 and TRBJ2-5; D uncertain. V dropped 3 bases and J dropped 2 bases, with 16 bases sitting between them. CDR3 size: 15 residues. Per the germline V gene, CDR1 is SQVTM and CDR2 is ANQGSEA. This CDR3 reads CSVDHWVVGQETQYF. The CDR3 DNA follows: TGCAGCGTTGACCATTGGGTGGTCGGACAAGAGACCCAGTACTTC. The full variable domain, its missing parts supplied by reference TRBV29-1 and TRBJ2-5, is SAVISQKPSRDICQRGTSLTIQCQVDSQVTMMFWYRQQPGQSLTLIATANQGSEATYESGFVIDKFPISRPNLTFSTLTVSNMSPEDSSIYLCSVDHWVVGQETQYFGPGTRLLVL.

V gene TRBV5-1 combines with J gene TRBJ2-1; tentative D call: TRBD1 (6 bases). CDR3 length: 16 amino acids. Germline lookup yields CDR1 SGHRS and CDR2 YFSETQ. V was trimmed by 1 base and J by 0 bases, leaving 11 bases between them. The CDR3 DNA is TGCGCCAGCAGCTTGACCGGACAGAGCTCCTACAATGAGCAGTTCTTC. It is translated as CASSLTGQSSYNEQFF. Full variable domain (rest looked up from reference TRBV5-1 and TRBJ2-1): KAGVTQTPRYLIKTRGQQVTLSCSPISGHRSVSWYQQTPGQGLQFLFEYFSETQRNKGNFPGRFSGRQFSNSRSEMNVSTLELGDSALYLCASSLTGQSSYNEQFFGPGTRLTVL.

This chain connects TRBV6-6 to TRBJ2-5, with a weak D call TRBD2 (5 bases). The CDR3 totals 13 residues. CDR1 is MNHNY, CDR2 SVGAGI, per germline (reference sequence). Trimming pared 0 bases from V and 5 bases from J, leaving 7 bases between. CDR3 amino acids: CASSYSRAETQYF. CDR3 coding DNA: TGTGCCAGCAGTTACTCGCGGGCGGAGACCCAGTACTTC.

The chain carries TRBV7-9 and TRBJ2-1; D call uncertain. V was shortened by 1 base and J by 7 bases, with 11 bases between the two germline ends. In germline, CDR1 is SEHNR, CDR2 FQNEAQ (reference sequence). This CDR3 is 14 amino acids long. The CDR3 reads CASSLVTVRNEQFF. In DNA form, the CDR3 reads TGTGCCAGCAGCTTAGTAACAGTGCGGAATGAGCAGTTCTTC. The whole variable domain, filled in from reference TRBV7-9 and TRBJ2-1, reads DTGVSQNPRHKITKRGQNVTFRCDPISEHNRLYWYRQTLGQGPEFLTYFQNEAQLEKSRLLSDRFSAERPKGSFSTLEIQRTEQGDSAMYLCASSLVTVRNEQFFGPGTRLTVL.

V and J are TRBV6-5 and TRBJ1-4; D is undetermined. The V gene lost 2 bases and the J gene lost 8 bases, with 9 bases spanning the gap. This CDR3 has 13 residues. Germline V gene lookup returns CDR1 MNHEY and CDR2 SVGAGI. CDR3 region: CASSYVLGEKLFF. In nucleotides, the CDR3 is TGTGCCAGCAGTTACGTTCTAGGGGAAAAACTGTTTTTT.

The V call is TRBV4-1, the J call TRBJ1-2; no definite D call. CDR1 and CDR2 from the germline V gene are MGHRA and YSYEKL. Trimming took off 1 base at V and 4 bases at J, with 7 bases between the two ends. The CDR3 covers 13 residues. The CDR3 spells CASSQVSRYGYTF. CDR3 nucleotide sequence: TGCGCCAGCAGCCAAGTCTCACGCTATGGCTACACCTTC.

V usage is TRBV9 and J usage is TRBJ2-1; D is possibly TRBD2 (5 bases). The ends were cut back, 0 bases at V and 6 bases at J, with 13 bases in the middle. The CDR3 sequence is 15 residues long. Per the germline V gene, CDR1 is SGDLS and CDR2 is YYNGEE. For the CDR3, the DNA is TGTGCCAGCAGCGTAGGTAGTAGCGTAGGCAATGAGCAGTTCTTC. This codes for CASSVGSSVGNEQFF.

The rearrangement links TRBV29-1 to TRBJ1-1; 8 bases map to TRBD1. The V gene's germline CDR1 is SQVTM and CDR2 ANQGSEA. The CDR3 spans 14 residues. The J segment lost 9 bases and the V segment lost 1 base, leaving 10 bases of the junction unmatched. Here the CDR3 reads CSVEGQGAARQAFF. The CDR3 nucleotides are TGCAGCGTTGAAGGTCAGGGGGCGGCACGTCAAGCTTTCTTT.

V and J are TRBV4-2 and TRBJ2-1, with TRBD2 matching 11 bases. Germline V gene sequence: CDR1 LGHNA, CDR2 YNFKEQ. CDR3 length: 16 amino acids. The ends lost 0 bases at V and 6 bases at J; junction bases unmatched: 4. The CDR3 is CASSQEGSGGANEQFF. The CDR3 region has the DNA TGTGCCAGCAGCCAAGAGGGTAGCGGGGGGGCCAATGAGCAGTTCTTC.

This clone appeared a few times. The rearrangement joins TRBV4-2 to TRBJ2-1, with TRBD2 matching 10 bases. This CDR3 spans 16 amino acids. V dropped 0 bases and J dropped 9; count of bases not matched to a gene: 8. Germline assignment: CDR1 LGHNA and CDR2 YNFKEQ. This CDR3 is CASSQDSAGGPGEQFF. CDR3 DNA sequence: TGTGCCAGCAGCCAAGATTCAGCGGGGGGGCCCGGTGAGCAGTTCTTC.

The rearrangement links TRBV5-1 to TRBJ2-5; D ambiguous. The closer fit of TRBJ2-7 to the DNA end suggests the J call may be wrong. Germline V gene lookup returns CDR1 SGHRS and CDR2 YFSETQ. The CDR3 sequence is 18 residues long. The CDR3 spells CASSFVESTTKESYEQYF. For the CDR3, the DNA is TGCGCCAGCAGTTTCGTGGAAAGTACAACAAAAGAATCCTACGAGCAGTACTTC.

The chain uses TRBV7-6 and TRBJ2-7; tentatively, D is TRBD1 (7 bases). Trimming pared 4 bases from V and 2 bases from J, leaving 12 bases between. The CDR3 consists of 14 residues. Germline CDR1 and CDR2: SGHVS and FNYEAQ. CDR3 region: CASSSGGGTYEQYF. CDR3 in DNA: TGTGCCAGCAGCTCAGGGGGAGGAACCTACGAGCAGTACTTC.

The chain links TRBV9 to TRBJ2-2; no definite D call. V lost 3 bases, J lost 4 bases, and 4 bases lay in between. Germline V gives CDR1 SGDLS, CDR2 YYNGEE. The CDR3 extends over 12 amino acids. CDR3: CASSAFTGELFF. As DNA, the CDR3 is TGTGCCAGCAGCGCTTTCACCGGGGAGCTGTTTTTT.

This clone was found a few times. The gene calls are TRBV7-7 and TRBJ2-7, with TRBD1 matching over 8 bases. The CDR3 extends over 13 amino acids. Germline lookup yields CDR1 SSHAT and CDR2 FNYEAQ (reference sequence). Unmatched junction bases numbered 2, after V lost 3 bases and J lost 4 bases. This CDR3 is CASSFDRGYEQYF. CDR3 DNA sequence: TGTGCCAGCAGCTTTGACAGGGGTTACGAGCAGTACTTC.

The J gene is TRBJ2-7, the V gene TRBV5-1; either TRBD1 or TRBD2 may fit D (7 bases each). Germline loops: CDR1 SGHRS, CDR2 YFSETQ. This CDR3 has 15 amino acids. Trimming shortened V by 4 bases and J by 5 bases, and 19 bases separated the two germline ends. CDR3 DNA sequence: TGCGCCAGCAGCCTAACAGGGGAGGGTATCAACGAGCAGTACTTC. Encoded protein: CASSLTGEGINEQYF.

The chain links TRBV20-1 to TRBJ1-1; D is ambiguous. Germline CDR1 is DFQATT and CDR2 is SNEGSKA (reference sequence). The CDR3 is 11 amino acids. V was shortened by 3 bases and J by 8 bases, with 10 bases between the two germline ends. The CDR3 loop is CSARYGTEAFF. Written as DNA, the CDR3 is TGCAGTGCTAGGTATGGCACAGAAGCTTTCTTT.

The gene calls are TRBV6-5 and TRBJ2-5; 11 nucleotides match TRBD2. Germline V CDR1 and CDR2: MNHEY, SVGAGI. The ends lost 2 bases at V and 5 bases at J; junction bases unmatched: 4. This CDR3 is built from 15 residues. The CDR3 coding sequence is TGTGCCAGCAGTTACCCTGCTAGCGGGGGGGAGACCCAGTACTTC. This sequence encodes CASSYPASGGETQYF.

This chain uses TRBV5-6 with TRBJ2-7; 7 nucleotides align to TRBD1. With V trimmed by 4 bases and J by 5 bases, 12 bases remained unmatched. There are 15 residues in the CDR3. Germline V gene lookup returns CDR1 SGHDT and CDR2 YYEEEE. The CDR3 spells CASSRIGTVGDEQYF. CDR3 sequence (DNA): TGTGCCAGCAGCCGAATCGGGACAGTTGGGGACGAGCAGTACTTC.

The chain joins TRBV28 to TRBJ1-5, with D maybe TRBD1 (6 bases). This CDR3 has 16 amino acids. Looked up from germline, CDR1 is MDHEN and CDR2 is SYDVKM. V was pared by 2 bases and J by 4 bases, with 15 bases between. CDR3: CASSLTGQSLNQPQHF. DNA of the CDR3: TGTGCCAGCAGTTTAACAGGACAGTCCCTGAATCAGCCCCAGCATTTT.